This T cell receptor (beta chain) originates from a study of regulatory T cells in long-lasting Graves disease (dated by TCRdb to the early 2020s). About the full investigation: Antithyroid drugs had been taken for less than 3 months by newly diagnosed Graves' disease patients. Patients with persistent Graves' disease were compared with patients with newly diagnosed Graves' disease using TCR sequencing and RNA sequencing of peripheral blood. The study took place in China and was registered as a clinical trial. A total of some 35 samples underwent TCR sequencing, from some 13 patients with persistent Graves' disease and some 20 patients with newly diagnosed Graves' disease.

At the junction V is shortened by 0 bases and J by 8 bases, with 17 bases in between. Taken from the germline V gene, the CDR1 and CDR2 loops are MNHNS and SASEGT. Reading from cysteine to phenylalanine, the CDR3 counts 16 amino acids. Only CDR3 DNA is held: 48 bases, read in frame from base 1. The library was built by means of multiplex PCR. The sequencer listed for this sample is Illumina HiSeq 4000. TCR beta libraries were built with iRepertoire HTBI primers and Arm-PCR amplification of CDR3 regions. PCR products were gel purified before sequencing. In the source study's methods: A total of fewer than 80 TRBV and under 15 TRBJ segments were identified across samples and were used for gene usage analysis of CDR3 amino acid clonotypes. COPE and FqMerger were used to merge the filtered high-quality paired reads into contigs. BLAST was used to align contigs to IMGT TRBV, TRBD and TRBJ reference genes, with CDR3 defined following IMGT. Any clonotype with a frequency above 0.1% was classified as a highly expanded clone. Shannon entropy was used to measure repertoire diversity, and the Gini coefficient was used to measure V-J evenness. A clonotype was considered public if more than one individual shared it. TCRdb reprocessing: public reads trimmed at Q25 with fastp, clones called with MiXCR, in-frame beta chains kept. Rows with a matching CDR3 protein are joined into one entry that keeps the most common DNA and genes. The V and J calls and clone size come from TCRdb's table, not from the authors' own analysis. In this sample the table shows around 500,000 distinct CDR3 sequences, about 16% of which occur a single time. The ten largest clonotypes hold 25% of the sample.

The paper as a whole reports these results and caveats: Persistent Graves' disease patients showed lower TCR Shannon entropy and fewer highly expanded clones than newly diagnosed patients, suggesting clonal expansion. The small sample size was acknowledged by the authors as a limitation that may reduce accuracy. More public clonotypes were shared among persistent patients (roughly 2,700) than among newly diagnosed patients (roughly 1,000). Sequencing and analysis were restricted to the TCR beta chain. Peripheral blood alone was examined, since thyroid tissue, which constituted the primary lesion, could not be accessed. Persistent disease showed preferential use of TRBV28, TRBJ1-2 and TRBJ2-5, whereas newly diagnosed disease favored TRBV20-1 and TRBJ2-1.

The label giving this sample's time point can be read as: newly diagnosed GD, antithyroid drugs for less than 3 months. For both TCR sequencing and RNA sequencing, RNA was extracted from PBMCs using TRIzol. The diagnosis of Graves' disease followed American Thyroid Association guidelines. Recruitment of patients was carried out at an endocrinology department in Xi'an, China. From each patient, approximately 10 milliliters of peripheral blood was collected into an EDTA anticoagulant tube. Ficoll Paque Plus density gradient separation was used to isolate PBMCs, and no further T cell sorting was done. An Agilent 2100 Bioanalyzer and agarose gel were used to assess RNA quality, and a NanoDrop 2000 was used to measure RNA concentration. As to this clonotype: There is no known antigen for this receptor. No much larger clone is present one base from it, and per-base qualities are unavailable.

Another study also made use of these data, one on T cells in Graves' hyperthyroidism and ophthalmopathy. The second study's authors report: Stable Graves' hyperthyroidism was defined as no progression to ophthalmopathy during 18 months of follow-up. Hyperthyroidism patients were aged 18 to 65 years and newly diagnosed, with disease duration of less than 2 months. Exclusion was applied to patients with uncontrolled infections, other autoimmune diseases, pregnancy or lactation. Diagnoses were established on the basis of clinical symptoms, serum thyroxine and TRAb, thyroid ultrasound, and orbital computed tomography. For the first round of RT-PCR on the TCR CDR3, the HTBI primer set was used together with the Qiagen OneStep RT-PCR kit. Blood samples also contained most of the expanded thyroid clonotypes (frequency above 0.001), which suggests that blood repertoires may reflect thyroid immune responses. A 13 V-J signature model separated ophthalmopathy from stable hyperthyroidism, with over 85% sensitivity and 81% to 83% specificity in cross-validation and 80%/75% in testing. In validation, the model predicted progression to ophthalmopathy with over 65% sensitivity and about 73% specificity, a median of 6.5 months before onset. TCR V-J signatures able to tell the groups apart were searched for in a discovery cohort of 90 to 100 patients, of whom more than 40 had Graves' ophthalmopathy and about 60 had stable Graves' hyperthyroidism. Prospective prediction of ophthalmopathy was tested in an independent validation cohort of fewer than 20 hyperthyroidism patients and 17 patients who later progressed to ophthalmopathy. The roughly 91 discovery patients were randomly split 7:3 into training and test sets. In about six Graves' hyperthyroidism patients, the study also compared T-cell repertoires from thyroid tissue with T-cell repertoires from blood. After sampling, hyperthyroidism patients received methimazole starting at 30 mg daily, and ophthalmopathy patients received high-dose intravenous methylprednisolone. A second multiplex PCR round built the libraries, followed by size selection and purification. Paired-end sequencing of the libraries was performed with 100 bp reads on an Illumina HiSeq2000. SOAPnuke was used to process the raw data, throwing out any read that contained adapters or uncalled bases, had a mean Phred below 15, or lacked an exact constant-primer or identifier match. COPE v1.2.5 was used to merge the high-quality paired reads, and each unique nucleotide sequence was defined as a clonotype. MiTCR v1.1 was used to align clonotypes to the IMGT TRBV, TRBD and TRBJ reference segments. The analysis included only V-J combinations with a frequency above 0.0001, which together covered more than 99% of the repertoires. A TCS score was defined as the ratio of F50 (clonal expansion) to E x V (chaos), with BLOSUM62-based TCRdist applied between CDR3 peptides within each V-J. Welch's t-statistics and random forest reduced fewer than 600 V-J features to 13, which were used in a naive Bayes classifier (R e1071). Sample size was not statistically predetermined, and investigators were not blinded to group allocation. TCR Vbeta CDR3 sequencing of 135 peripheral blood samples (more than 40 ophthalmopathy, 75 hyperthyroidism and roughly 17 progressor patients) is reported in the paper.

The chain was built from TRBV6-1 and TRBJ2-1, with a tentative D call of TRBD1 or TRBD2, each matching 5 bases. Sequencing was performed on peripheral blood mononuclear cells (PBMCs), taken at new diagnosis, from a patient treated with antithyroid drugs. This TCR came from a woman aged 40 to 65 with Graves disease. Donor details come from another sample of the same person, matched by shared clones. The CDR3 region reads CASSEAPGPPVDEQFF. The DNA sequence follows: TGTGCCAGCAGTGAAGCTCCGGGACCCCCGGTGGATGAGCAGTTCTTC.